Below are 31 T cell receptor beta chains sequenced from a single sample in a study of shared clonotypes between healthy human individuals. Repertoires were generated with immunoSEQ multiplex PCR, while TCRdb's copy carries only in-frame clones and drops some. The data show about 2.4 million clones, with under 95% seen just once and about 0.39% held by the top ten. Sequencing used naive CD4+ T cells from PBMCs. Subset noted: CD45RA+ positively selected. The receptors come from a man younger than 35 in good health. Some clones in this sample may be carry-over from other donors' samples.

This chain connects TRBV2 to TRBJ2-7, with D possibly called TRBD1 or TRBD2 (5 bases each). V lost 2 bases and J 6 bases, leaving 8 bases between the germline ends. CDR1 and CDR2 from the germline V gene are SNHLY and FYNNEI. This CDR3 region has 12 residues. The CDR3 nucleotides read TGTGCCAGCAGTGAACGGGACGGCGAGCAGTACTTC. It yields the protein CASSERDGEQYF.

The chain combines TRBV30 with TRBJ1-2, with TRBD1 as a possible D gene (5 bases). CDR1 and CDR2 (germline): GTSNPN, SVGIG (reference sequence). V lost 4 bases and J 7 bases, leaving 13 bases between the germline ends. CDR3 size: 12 residues. The CDR3 sequence is CAWNTGVGGYTF. As DNA, the CDR3 is TGTGCCTGGAATACAGGAGTAGGTGGCTACACCTTC.

This clone was picked up one time. The V call is TRBV28, the J call TRBJ1-1, with D unresolved. Germline V CDR1 and CDR2: MDHEN, SYDVKM. V lost 6 bases, J lost 2 bases, and 10 bases lay in between. CDR3 length: 13 amino acids. CDR3 amino acids: CASSPHGNTEAFF. DNA of the CDR3: TGTGCCAGCAGCCCGCACGGAAACACTGAAGCTTTCTTT.

In the case of this clone: The same CDR3 arises from other DNA sequences in this sample as well. The chain uses TRBV11-3 and TRBJ2-2; no definite D call. There are 14 residues in the CDR3. The V gene lost 3 bases and the J gene lost 0 bases, with 5 bases spanning the gap. Germline V CDR1 and CDR2: SGHNT, YENEEA. CDR3 region: CASSFGPNTGELFF. CDR3 sequence (DNA): TGTGCCAGCAGCTTTGGCCCGAACACCGGGGAGCTGTTTTTT.

This chain links TRBV28 with TRBJ2-7; 9 bases match TRBD2. The CDR3 runs 15 residues. J lost 3 bases, V lost 5 bases, and 8 bases had no gene match. Germline assignment: CDR1 MDHEN and CDR2 SYDVKM. The CDR3 spells CASSPASGILYEQYF. The CDR3 DNA is TGTGCCAGCAGTCCCGCTAGCGGGATCCTCTACGAGCAGTACTTC.

This clone has a single count. The gene calls are TRBV27 and TRBJ1-1; the match to TRBD1 covers 11 bases. Germline CDR1 MNHEY, CDR2 SMNVEV (reference sequence). V was pared by 6 bases and J by 1 base, with 13 bases of the junction left unmatched. The CDR3 covers 18 residues. The CDR3 spells CASSRRTGGFFPNTEAFF. Here the CDR3 DNA reads TGTGCCAGCAGCCGAAGGACAGGGGGCTTCTTCCCGAACACTGAAGCTTTCTTT.

J is TRBJ2-7 and V is TRBV28; 7 nucleotides align to TRBD1. CDR3 size: 14 residues. Germline V gene lookup returns CDR1 MDHEN and CDR2 SYDVKM. The junction had 9 bases not matched to a gene; V was cut back by 8 bases and J by 2 bases. CDR3 protein: CASVGQSLPYEQYF. The DNA for the CDR3 is TGTGCCAGCGTGGGACAGTCTCTACCCTACGAGCAGTACTTC.

CDR3 sequence reads: CARNWTSGAYNEQFF. The CDR3 DNA is TGCGCCAGGAATTGGACTAGCGGGGCCTACAATGAGCAGTTCTTC. V gene TRBV10-1 combines with J gene TRBJ2-1; TRBD2 agrees at 12 bases. V gave up 9 bases and J gave up 2 bases; unmatched junction bases: 5. The CDR3 is 15 residues long. The germline CDR1 and CDR2 sequences are WNHNN and SYGVQD (reference sequence).

The rearrangement joins TRBV5-4 to TRBJ2-3, with D perhaps matching TRBD1 (6 bases). From germline, CDR1 is SGHNT and CDR2 YYREEE (reference sequence). The ends were cut back, 0 bases at V and 2 bases at J, with 10 bases in the middle. The CDR3 contains 15 residues. The CDR3 DNA is TGTGCCAGCAGCTTGGTGGGGGCTTACACAGATACGCAGTATTTT. Translating gives CASSLVGAYTDTQYF.

V gene TRBV5-6 combines with J gene TRBJ1-5, with TRBD1 matching over 7 bases. The trim removed 0 bases at V and 4 bases at J, leaving 4 bases unmatched. Germline CDR1 reads SGHDT; CDR2 reads YYEEEE. The CDR3 is 15 residues long. The CDR3, as DNA: TGTGCCAGCAGCTTGGTCCAGACAGGGAATCAGCCCCAGCATTTT. Its translation is CASSLVQTGNQPQHF. Full variable domain (missing parts from reference TRBV5-6 and TRBJ1-5): DAGVTQSPTHLIKTRGQQVTLRCSPKSGHDTVSWYQQALGQGPQFIFQYYEEEERQRGNFPDRFSGHQFPNYSSELNVNALLLGDSALYLCASSLVQTGNQPQHFGDGTRLSIL.

The rearrangement links TRBV19 to TRBJ2-1, with D uncertain. CDR1 is LNHDA and CDR2 is SQIVND in the germline V gene (reference sequence). V lost 3 bases and J lost 4, with 13 bases in between. This CDR3 spans 15 amino acids. Here the CDR3 reads CASSIAAYPYNEQFF. The CDR3 nucleotides read TGTGCCAGTAGTATTGCGGCGTACCCGTACAATGAGCAGTTCTTC.

This chain joins TRBV28 and TRBJ2-6; D is unresolved. CDR3 size: 15 residues. Deletions cut 5 bases from V and 0 bases from J, with 8 bases between. CDR1 and CDR2 from the germline V gene are MDHEN and SYDVKM. For the CDR3, the DNA is TGTGCCAGCAGTCCCGAAAGCTCTGGGGCCAACGTCCTGACTTTC. Amino acids: CASSPESSGANVLTF. Looking up the rest from reference TRBV28 and TRBJ2-6 gives the full variable domain: DVKVTQSSRYLVKRTGEKVFLECVQDMDHENMFWYRQDPGLGLRLIYFSYDVKMKEKGDIPEGYSVSREKKERFSLILESASTNQTSMYLCASSPESSGANVLTFGAGSRLTVL.

The chain uses TRBV6-5 and TRBJ1-4, with D uncertain. From germline, CDR1 is MNHEY and CDR2 SVGAGI. This CDR3 has 15 amino acids. V lost 5 bases, J lost 6 bases, and 16 bases lay in between. The chain's CDR3 is CASSPDGVLDEKLFF. The CDR3 DNA is TGTGCCAGCAGTCCCGACGGAGTGCTGGATGAAAAACTGTTTTTT.

The V and J genes are TRBV6-6 and TRBJ2-1; 11 positions match TRBD2. J was trimmed by 7 bases and V by 2 bases; bases with no gene match: 4. The CDR3 totals 15 residues. From germline, CDR1 is MNHNY and CDR2 SVGAGI (reference sequence). CDR3 coding DNA: TGTGCCAGCAGTTACACTAGCGGGAGTGGTAATGAGCAGTTCTTC. This sequence encodes CASSYTSGSGNEQFF.

The chain combines TRBV6-6 with TRBJ1-1; TRBD1 aligns across 7 bases. The germline CDR1 and CDR2 sequences are MNHNY and SVGAGI (reference sequence). The J segment lost 6 bases and the V segment lost 6 bases, leaving 10 bases of the junction unmatched. The CDR3 consists of 14 residues. The CDR3 region has the DNA TGTGCCAGCAGACCCGACAGGGTCTACTCTGAAGCTTTCTTT. Protein sequence: CASRPDRVYSEAFF.

The V gene is TRBV30, the J gene TRBJ2-7; 13 bases match TRBD2. Losses at the gene ends were 3 bases for V and 2 bases for J; bases not matched to a gene: 1. CDR3 length: 14 amino acids. Looked up from germline, CDR1 is GTSNPN and CDR2 is SVGIG (reference sequence). The DNA of the CDR3 is TGTGCCTGGAGGACTAGCGGGAGGCCCTACGAGCAGTACTTC. Translated, it gives CAWRTSGRPYEQYF.

This chain connects TRBV19 to TRBJ2-7, with 8 bases aligning to TRBD2. V lost 3 bases and J lost 2; bases outside the gene matches: 6. The CDR3 totals 15 residues. Germline V CDR1 and CDR2: LNHDA, SQIVND (reference sequence). The CDR3 loop is CASSMYPAGAYEQYF. In DNA form, the CDR3 reads TGTGCCAGTAGTATGTACCCAGCGGGGGCCTACGAGCAGTACTTC.

Notes on this clone: Other DNA sequences from this sample encode an identical CDR3 as well. This chain connects TRBV6-1 to TRBJ2-7; D gene ambiguous. The CDR3 contains 14 residues. CDR1 MNHNS and CDR2 SASEGT come from the germline V gene. V was cut by 1 base and J by 2 bases, with 9 bases left in between. In DNA, the CDR3 is TGTGCCAGCAGTGAAGGGTTAGGCGCCTACGAGCAGTACTTC. This sequence encodes CASSEGLGAYEQYF.

V is TRBV7-8 and J is TRBJ2-2, with D unclear. This CDR3 has 15 residues. V lost 4 bases and J 3 bases, leaving 12 bases between the germline ends. Germline V gives CDR1 SGHVS, CDR2 FQNEAQ. The CDR3 loop is CASSSRRLDTGELFF. DNA of the CDR3: TGTGCCAGCAGCTCAAGGAGACTTGACACCGGGGAGCTGTTTTTT.

The chain recombines TRBV28 with TRBJ2-7; D possibly corresponds to TRBD2 (6 bases). Trimming cost V 3 bases and J 3 bases, with 12 bases left between them. The CDR3 extends over 14 amino acids. The V gene's germline CDR1 is MDHEN and CDR2 SYDVKM. CDR3 DNA sequence: TGTGCCAGCAGTTTTGGCCGGGGGAACTACGAGCAGTACTTC. Residues: CASSFGRGNYEQYF. Complete variable domain (other parts from reference TRBV28 and TRBJ2-7): DVKVTQSSRYLVKRTGEKVFLECVQDMDHENMFWYRQDPGLGLRLIYFSYDVKMKEKGDIPEGYSVSREKKERFSLILESASTNQTSMYLCASSFGRGNYEQYFGPGTRLTVT.

The chain is built from TRBV28 and TRBJ2-3; TRBD2 aligns across 9 bases. The J segment lost 5 bases and the V segment lost 3 bases, leaving 6 bases of the junction unmatched. Germline-derived CDR1 and CDR2 are MDHEN and SYDVKM. The CDR3 spans 15 residues. The CDR3 here is CASSLPSGRRDTQYF. CDR3 coding DNA: TGTGCCAGCAGTTTGCCCAGCGGGAGGAGAGATACGCAGTATTTT.

V and J are TRBV18 and TRBJ2-3; TRBD2 agrees at 8 bases. The germline CDR1 and CDR2 sequences are KGHSH and LQKENI. V lost 6 bases to trimming and J lost 4 bases; unmatched junction nucleotides: 12. The CDR3 is made up of 16 amino acids. The CDR3 loop is CASSPSKREWADTQYF. The CDR3 nucleotides are TGTGCCAGCTCTCCAAGCAAGCGGGAGTGGGCAGATACGCAGTATTTT.

The J gene is TRBJ2-2, the V gene TRBV6-6; 10 bases are shared with TRBD1. V was pared by 6 bases and J by 1 base, with 2 bases of the junction left unmatched. CDR1 is MNHNY and CDR2 is SVGAGI in the germline V gene (reference sequence). The CDR3 sequence is 15 residues long. CDR3 loop: CASRGQGENTGELFF. CDR3 DNA: TGTGCCAGCAGAGGACAGGGGGAGAACACCGGGGAGCTGTTTTTT.

This clone was counted a few times. The rearrangement links TRBV6-5 to TRBJ1-1; 8 bases align to TRBD1. The V and J ends lost 7 bases and 0 bases, in that order; junction bases with no gene match: 7. Germline assignment: CDR1 MNHEY and CDR2 SVGAGI. CDR3 length: 15 residues. The CDR3 protein is CASKDRERLNTEAFF. CDR3 sequence (DNA): TGTGCCAGCAAGGACAGGGAAAGATTGAACACTGAAGCTTTCTTT.

This clone was seen a single time. This chain uses TRBV5-1 with TRBJ2-1; D ambiguous. CDR3 length: 12 amino acids. V lost 5 bases to trimming and J lost 4 bases, with 7 bases between them. Germline CDR1 SGHRS, CDR2 YFSETQ. CDR3 loop: CASRGGYNEQFF. The CDR3 nucleotides read TGCGCCAGCAGGGGCGGTTACAATGAGCAGTTCTTC.

The V and J genes are TRBV28 and TRBJ2-2, with a possible D match to TRBD2 (5 bases). The CDR3 is 13 amino acids. V gave up 5 bases and J gave up 7 bases, with 11 bases separating them. Germline CDR1 MDHEN, CDR2 SYDVKM. The CDR3 protein is CASSMTTLGELFF. The CDR3 DNA sequence: TGTGCCAGCAGTATGACTACACTCGGGGAGCTGTTTTTT.

The J gene is TRBJ1-1, the V gene TRBV14, with D maybe TRBD1 (5 bases). Germline lookup yields CDR1 SGHDN and CDR2 FVKESK. The CDR3 is made up of 13 amino acids. Trimming shortened V by 3 bases and J by 3 bases, and 8 bases separated the two germline ends. CDR3 sequence: CASSHLGDTEAFF. The DNA for the CDR3 is TGTGCCAGCAGCCATTTAGGGGACACTGAAGCTTTCTTT.

The genes are TRBV7-8 and TRBJ1-5; weak D call: TRBD1 (5 bases). The V gene's germline CDR1 is SGHVS and CDR2 FQNEAQ. The V end lost 3 bases, the J end lost 5 bases, and 14 bases lay between the germline ends. This CDR3 has 15 amino acids. The CDR3 here is CASSFLGIGDQPQHF. CDR3 nucleotide sequence: TGTGCCAGCAGCTTTTTGGGTATAGGGGATCAGCCCCAGCATTTT.

The chain is built from TRBV28 and TRBJ2-1, with 13 bases matching TRBD2. The CDR3 contains 15 residues. After removal of 7 bases from V and 9 bases from J, the junction contained 9 bases not matched to a gene. Germline V CDR1 and CDR2: MDHEN, SYDVKM. Here the CDR3 DNA reads TGTGCCAGCACCCCGGGACTAGCGGGAATGAGTGAGCAGTTCTTC. It specifies CASTPGLAGMSEQFF.

The chain links TRBV28 to TRBJ1-2; D is possibly TRBD1 (5 bases). V lost 3 bases, J lost 3 bases, and 11 bases lay in between. The CDR3 consists of 14 residues. Germline V gene data show CDR1 as MDHEN and CDR2 as SYDVKM. Here the CDR3 DNA reads TGTGCCAGCAGTTTGGAGGGGAGAGACTATGGCTACACCTTC. Translated, it gives CASSLEGRDYGYTF.

The genes are TRBV7-3 and TRBJ2-3; 7 bases line up with TRBD2. The trim removed 5 bases at V and 2 bases at J, leaving 22 bases unmatched. This CDR3 contains 20 residues. Germline CDR1 and CDR2: SGHTA and FQGTGA. CDR3 bases: TGTGCCAGCAGCAACAGTCGGTCAAGCGGGGCCGCCCCGAACACAGATACGCAGTATTTT. This sequence encodes CASSNSRSSGAAPNTDTQYF.